This record looks at one TCR beta chain sequence and its context. CDR1 and CDR2 (germline): GTSNPN, SVGIG (reference sequence). The CDR3 has 14 amino acids. V lost 2 bases to trimming and J lost 3 bases; unmatched junction nucleotides: 6. Resolution of symptoms, clearance, or two negative PCRs was present in recovered Cohort 3 donors. This sample was included in a study of blood T cell repertoires in COVID-19. Study-level background: Sources were T cells, B-cell-depleted T cells, or PBMCs; the material itself was cDNA or gDNA.

Sequencing used immunoSEQ multiplex PCR; TCRdb keeps in-frame clones, though not all of them. The sample lists 250,000 to 300,000 clones; 75% to 95% were seen once. The sequence came from a woman aged 30 to 39 who had recovered from COVID-19. The chain carries TRBV30 and TRBJ1-1; 7 bases are shared with TRBD1. The specimen sequenced was PBMCs or T cells enriched from blood (not recorded which). The CDR3 DNA is TGTGCCTGGAGTTTAGGGGGCTGGGACACTGAAGCTTTCTTT. This gives the protein CAWSLGGWDTEAFF.